This section outlines one T cell receptor beta chain sequence together with its context. Its antigen is unknown. Per-base qualities were not stored, and no clone one base away is much larger. Other nucleotide sequences from this sample produce the same CDR3. The data stem from a study of OX40 agonist ivuxolimab in advanced cancers. Study-level background: Ivuxolimab was a fully human IgG2 agonistic monoclonal antibody targeting the costimulatory receptor OX40 (CD134). Intravenous ivuxolimab was administered to patients every 2 weeks at six dose levels: 0.01, 0.1, 0.3, 1.5, 3 and 10 mg/kg. Of the approximately 50 patients in dose escalation, about 20 had hepatocellular carcinoma, about 15 had melanoma, 9 had renal cell carcinoma and 9 had head and neck cancer. In the dose-escalation cohort, approximately 80% of patients were male, and the mean age was around 60 years with a range of roughly 23 to 90. Prior anti-PD-1, anti-PD-L1 or anti-CTLA-4 therapy was permitted, and roughly two fifths of dose-escalation patients had received checkpoint inhibitors. Three dose-escalation patients achieved partial responses, one with hepatocellular carcinoma and two with cutaneous melanoma. Peripheral TCRbeta sequencing was intended to test whether TCR sequence diversity was altered and clonal T-cell expansion was caused by ivuxolimab. The paper covers the monotherapy dose-escalation part of the phase I ivuxolimab trial, which included N ≈ 54 patients. Study-wide conclusions, independent of this receptor: At doses of 0.1 to 3.0 mg/kg, clonal expansion of both CD4+ and CD8+ T cells in blood was seen between baseline and week 6. Partial responders in the 0.1-3.0 mg/kg groups had among the lowest normalized peripheral clonal expansion, especially among CD8+ T cells. Low levels of normalized T-cell clonal expansion were also seen in some patients who did not respond. After ivuxolimab, expanded clones were on average more numerous among CD8+ T cells than among CD4+ T cells. The antigen specificity of the clonally expanded peripheral T cells was not determined.

Genomic DNA was extracted from sorted cells for sequencing of the TCRbeta CDR3 region. The immunoSEQ Assay was used to sequence the TCRbeta CDR3 regions. The clones in this table, taken by TCRdb from immuneACCESS, are in-frame only. Not every clone is retained; where verified, under half of the shortfall comes from an unresolved V gene, and the cause of the rest is unknown. The sample contains fewer than 40,000 clones, approximately 79% of them found a single time. Clones ranked in the top ten supply 11% of the sample. Patients with a history of autoimmune disease or receiving systemic immunosuppression were excluded from the trial. Peripheral blood for TCR sequencing was collected from all dose cohorts at baseline, on cycle 4 day 1, and on cycle 7 day 1. The samples were drawn from a first-in-human, open-label, multicenter phase I dose-escalation trial of ivuxolimab. Adults with locally advanced or metastatic melanoma, renal cell, hepatocellular, or head and neck squamous cell carcinoma were enrolled in the trial. CD4+ and CD8+ T cells were sorted separately from peripheral blood before TCR sequencing.

This TCR was sampled from an adult with an advanced solid tumor such as melanoma, head and neck, liver or kidney cancer. The sequencing here drew on CD4+ or CD8+ T cells sorted from blood, taken in a trial of the OX40 agonist ivuxolimab.

The CDR3 region has the sequence CASSAQLWGSYNSPLHF. In nucleotide form, the sequence is TGTGCCAGCAGCGCCCAATTATGGGGATCCTATAATTCACCCCTCCACTTT. Recombination joined TRBV2 with TRBJ1-6, with the D segment identity uncertain. Deletion took 6 bases off V and 1 base off J, with a span of 16 bases between the germline ends. The CDR3 sequence holds 17 residues, the cysteine and phenylalanine included. The entry retains the CDR3 DNA only, 51 bases that are in frame from base 1. The germline V gene yields SNHLY for CDR1 and FYNNEI for CDR2.